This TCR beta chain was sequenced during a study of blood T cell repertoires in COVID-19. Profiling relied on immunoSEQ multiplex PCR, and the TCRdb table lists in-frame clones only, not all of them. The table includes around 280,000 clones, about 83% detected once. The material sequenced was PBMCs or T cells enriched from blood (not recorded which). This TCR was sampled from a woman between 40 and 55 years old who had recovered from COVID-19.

The CDR3 region has the DNA TGTGCCAGCAGCCCTCCCGGGGACTACGAGCAGTACTTC. Amino acid sequence: CASSPPGDYEQYF. The chain has TRBV9 and TRBJ2-7, with D tentatively TRBD2 (5 bases). The CDR3 has 13 residues. Germline CDR1 is SGDLS and CDR2 is YYNGEE. The germline V and J ends were trimmed by 4 bases and 3 bases, with 11 bases remaining between them. Filled out from reference TRBV9 and TRBJ2-7, the complete variable domain reads DSGVTQTPKHLITATGQRVTLRCSPRSGDLSVYWYQQSLDQGLQFLIQYYNGEERAKGNILERFSAQQFPDLHSELNLSSLELGDSALYFCASSPPGDYEQYFGPGTRLTVT.